Listed below are T cell receptor beta chains from one sample, sequenced in a study of T cell repertoires in cytomegalovirus infection. In TCRdb, the reads were re-called with MiXCR into one record per CDR3 protein. The sample comprises hundreds of thousands of distinct CDR3 sequences, roughly 20% of which are singletons, and around 8.6% rests with the top ten. The sequenced material came from PBMCs. The receptors stem from a human donor in good health (CMV status not recorded). Some clones in this sample may be carry-over from other donors' samples. The conserved cysteine and the conserved F or W are not part of the CDR3 here. The D gene is left open where the match is weak.

j_call d_call v_call cdr3_aa
TRBJ2-3 . TRBV15 ATSKIGDTQY
TRBJ2-3 . TRBV7-2 ASRLRSGTDTQY
TRBJ2-3 . TRBV7-2 ASSPPRFANTDTQY
TRBJ2-6 TRBD1 TRBV3-1 ASSRPGQGGVGANVLT
TRBJ2-3 TRBD2 TRBV7-2 ASSFPSGRDTQY
TRBJ1-5 . TRBV19 ASSIGGSGANQPQH
TRBJ1-2 . TRBV29-1 SVEGGPGYT
TRBJ2-1 . TRBV4-2 ASSQEGTVVYNEQF
TRBJ2-7 TRBD1 TRBV15 ATSIRDRGYEQY
TRBJ2-5 . TRBV4-2 ASSQGDRTQETQY
TRBJ2-2 . TRBV20-1 SVCDSNTGELF
TRBJ2-7 . TRBV6-6 ASEDSLSYEQY
TRBJ1-5 . TRBV12-3/TRBV12-4 ASSRRENQPQH
TRBJ2-5 . TRBV5-1 ASTRAGGETQY
TRBJ2-3 . TRBV7-2 ASSPFGDTQY
TRBJ2-1 . TRBV10-3 AISERDHEQF
TRBJ2-3 . TRBV7-2 ASSLAGGPVDTQY
TRBJ2-3 . TRBV5-1 ASSRGLFSGPSDTQY
TRBJ2-1 TRBD2 TRBV7-2 ASSAGLAATYNEQF
TRBJ1-6 . TRBV6-2/TRBV6-3 ASSRYEVGDSPLH
TRBJ2-5 TRBD1 TRBV7-2 ASSLVGQGAPQETQY
TRBJ1-6 . TRBV2 ASSDAPSSYNSPLH
TRBJ2-7 . TRBV2 ASPGNGYEQY
TRBJ1-2 TRBD1 TRBV6-1 ASSRRLRDRGGYT
TRBJ1-2 . TRBV6-5 ASSYSIPPRLTNYGYT
TRBJ2-2 . TRBV6-5 ASSYSIRNTGELF
TRBJ2-7 . TRBV5-4 ASSLRLYEQY
TRBJ1-2 . TRBV5-6 ASSSRDWYGYT
TRBJ1-4 TRBD1 TRBV6-2/TRBV6-3 ASSYTIRFLDRVREKLF
TRBJ1-1 . TRBV20-1 SAIDPGYTEAF
TRBJ2-3 . TRBV7-2 ASSLKWSSRDTQY
TRBJ2-5 . TRBV7-2 ASSVVRETQY
TRBJ2-3 . TRBV19 ASSIRGAPDTQY
TRBJ2-7 . TRBV5-5 ASSPEGLPNYEQY
TRBJ2-4 . TRBV5-6 ASSSQGAKNIQY
TRBJ1-1 . TRBV20-1 SSLRGQSGTEAF
TRBJ2-7 . TRBV14 ASSQDRRGLSYEQY
TRBJ2-1 TRBD2 TRBV6-1 ASKPSGRGEQF
TRBJ2-3 . TRBV4-3 ASSQDKWDGTDTQY
TRBJ2-3 . TRBV6-2/TRBV6-3 ASSSTLVRGAYTDTQY
TRBJ1-5 . TRBV10-3 AIRDTGIQPQH
TRBJ2-5 . TRBV7-9 ASSLVRVQETQY
TRBJ1-6 . TRBV4-1 ASSVQTGNSPLH
TRBJ2-7 TRBD1 TRBV28 ASRRQGVAYEQY
TRBJ2-7 . TRBV4-1 ASSRFAGSGGEGFYEQY
TRBJ1-3 . TRBV7-9 ASSLILGSSGNTIY
TRBJ2-3 TRBD2 TRBV12-3/TRBV12-4 ASSSPGLRTDTQY
TRBJ2-1 . TRBV28 ASSLLSREQF
TRBJ2-1 TRBD1 TRBV7-9 ASSSDRALNEQF
TRBJ2-1 TRBD2 TRBV10-3 ATRSGLARDEQF